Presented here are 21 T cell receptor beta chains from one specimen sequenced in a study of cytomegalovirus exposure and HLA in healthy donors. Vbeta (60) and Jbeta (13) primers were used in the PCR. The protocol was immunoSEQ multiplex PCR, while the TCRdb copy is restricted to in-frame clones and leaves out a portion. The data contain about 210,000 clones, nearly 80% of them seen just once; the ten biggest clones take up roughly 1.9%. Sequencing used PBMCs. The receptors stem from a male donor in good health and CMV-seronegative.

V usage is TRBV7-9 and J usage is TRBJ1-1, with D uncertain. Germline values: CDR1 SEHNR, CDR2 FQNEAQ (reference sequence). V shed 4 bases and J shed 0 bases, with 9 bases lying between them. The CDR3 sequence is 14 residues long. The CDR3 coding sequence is TGTGCCAGCAGCTCCCGAGGGATGAACACTGAAGCTTTCTTT. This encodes CASSSRGMNTEAFF.

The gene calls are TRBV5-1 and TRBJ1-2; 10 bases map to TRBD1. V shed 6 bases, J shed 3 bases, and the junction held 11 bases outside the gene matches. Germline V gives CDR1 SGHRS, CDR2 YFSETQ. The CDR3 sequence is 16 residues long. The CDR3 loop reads CASTLSTGGIDYGYTF. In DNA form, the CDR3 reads TGCGCCAGCACCCTTTCGACAGGGGGCATTGACTATGGCTACACCTTC.

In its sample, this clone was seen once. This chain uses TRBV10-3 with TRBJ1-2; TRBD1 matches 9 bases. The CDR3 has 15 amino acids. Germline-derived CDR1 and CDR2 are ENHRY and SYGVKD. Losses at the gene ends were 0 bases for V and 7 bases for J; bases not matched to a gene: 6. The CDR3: CAISESLQGAFGYTF. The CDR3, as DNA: TGTGCCATCAGTGAGTCTCTACAGGGGGCATTTGGCTACACCTTC.

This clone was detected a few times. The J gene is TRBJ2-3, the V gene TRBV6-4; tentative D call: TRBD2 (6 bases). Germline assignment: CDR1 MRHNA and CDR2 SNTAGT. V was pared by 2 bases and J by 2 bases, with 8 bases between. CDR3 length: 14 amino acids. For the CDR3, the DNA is TGTGCCAGCAGTGACGGGGGGAACACAGATACGCAGTATTTT. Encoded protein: CASSDGGNTDTQYF.

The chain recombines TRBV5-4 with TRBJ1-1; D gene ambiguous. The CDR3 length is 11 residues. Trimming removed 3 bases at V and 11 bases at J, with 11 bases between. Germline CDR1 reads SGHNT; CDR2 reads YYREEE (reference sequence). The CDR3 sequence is CASSSGSSAFF. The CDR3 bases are TGTGCCAGCAGCTCGGGGTCCTCGGCTTTCTTT.

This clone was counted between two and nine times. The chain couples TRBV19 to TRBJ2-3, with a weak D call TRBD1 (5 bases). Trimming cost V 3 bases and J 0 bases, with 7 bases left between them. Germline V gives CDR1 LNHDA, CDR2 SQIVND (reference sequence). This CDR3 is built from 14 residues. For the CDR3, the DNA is TGTGCCAGTAGTATGACAGCTAGCACAGATACGCAGTATTTT. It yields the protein CASSMTASTDTQYF.

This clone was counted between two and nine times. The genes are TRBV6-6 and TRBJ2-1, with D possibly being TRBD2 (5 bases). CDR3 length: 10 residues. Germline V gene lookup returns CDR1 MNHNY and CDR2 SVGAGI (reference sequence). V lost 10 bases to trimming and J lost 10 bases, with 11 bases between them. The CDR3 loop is CATSDLEQFF. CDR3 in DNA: TGTGCCACCTCGGACTTGGAGCAGTTCTTC.

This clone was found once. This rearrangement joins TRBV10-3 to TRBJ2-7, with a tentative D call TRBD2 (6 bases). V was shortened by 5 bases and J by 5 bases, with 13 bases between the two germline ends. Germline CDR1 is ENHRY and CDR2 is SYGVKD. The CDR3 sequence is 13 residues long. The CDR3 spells CAISPQEGNEQYF. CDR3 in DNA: TGTGCCATCAGTCCCCAGGAGGGAAACGAGCAGTACTTC.

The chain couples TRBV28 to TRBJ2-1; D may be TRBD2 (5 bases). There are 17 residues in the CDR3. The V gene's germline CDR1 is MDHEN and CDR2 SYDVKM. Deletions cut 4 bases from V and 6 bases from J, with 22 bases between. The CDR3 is CASSSPAAAEPFNEQFF. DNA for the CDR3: TGTGCCAGCAGTTCACCCGCGGCAGCGGAACCTTTCAATGAGCAGTTCTTC.

The CDR3 sequence is CASSSGTVSNQPQHF. In DNA, the CDR3 is TGTGCCAGCAGTTCCGGGACAGTAAGCAATCAGCCCCAGCATTTT. The V gene is TRBV28, the J gene TRBJ1-5; the match to TRBD1 covers 7 bases. The CDR3 length is 15 residues. Looked up from germline, CDR1 is MDHEN and CDR2 is SYDVKM. The trim removed 4 bases at V and 1 base at J, leaving 4 bases unmatched.

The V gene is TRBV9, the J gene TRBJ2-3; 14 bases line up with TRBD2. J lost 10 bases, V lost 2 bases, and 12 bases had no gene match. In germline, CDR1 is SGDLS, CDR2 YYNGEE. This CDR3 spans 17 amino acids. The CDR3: CASSVRTSGGTYDAQYF. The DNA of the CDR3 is TGTGCCAGCAGCGTTAGGACTAGCGGGGGGACCTATGATGCGCAGTATTTT.

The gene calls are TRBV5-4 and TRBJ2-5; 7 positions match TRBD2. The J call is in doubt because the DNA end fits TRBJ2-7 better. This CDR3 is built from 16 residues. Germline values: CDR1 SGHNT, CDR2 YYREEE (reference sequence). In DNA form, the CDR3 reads TGTGCCAGCAGCTTGGAGAGGACTAGTAGCTTCTACGAGCAGTACTTC. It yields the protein CASSLERTSSFYEQYF.

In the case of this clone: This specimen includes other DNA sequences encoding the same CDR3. CDR3 sequence: CASSLAGDTQYF. The DNA for the CDR3 is TGCGCCAGCAGCTTGGCAGGAGATACGCAGTATTTT. The chain links TRBV5-1 to TRBJ2-3, with D unclear. There are 12 residues in the CDR3. V gave up 0 bases and J gave up 5 bases, with 4 bases separating them. Germline assignment: CDR1 SGHRS and CDR2 YFSETQ.

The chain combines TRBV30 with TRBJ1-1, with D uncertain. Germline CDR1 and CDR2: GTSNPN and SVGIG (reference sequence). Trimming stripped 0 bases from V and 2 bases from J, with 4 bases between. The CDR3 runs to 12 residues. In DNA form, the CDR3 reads TGTGCCTGGAGTGTAGCCAACACTGAAGCTTTCTTT. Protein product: CAWSVANTEAFF. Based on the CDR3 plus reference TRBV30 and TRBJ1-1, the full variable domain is SQTIHQWPATLVQPVGSPLSLECTVEGTSNPNLYWYRQAAGRGLQLLFYSVGIGQISSEVPQNLSASRPQDRQFILSSKKLLLSDSGFYLCAWSVANTEAFFGQGTRLTVV.

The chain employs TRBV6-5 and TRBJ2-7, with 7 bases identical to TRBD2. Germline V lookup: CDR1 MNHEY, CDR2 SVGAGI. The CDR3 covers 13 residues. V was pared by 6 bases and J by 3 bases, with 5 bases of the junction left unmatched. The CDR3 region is CASSPREDYEQYF. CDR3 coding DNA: TGTGCCAGCAGCCCCCGGGAGGACTACGAGCAGTACTTC.

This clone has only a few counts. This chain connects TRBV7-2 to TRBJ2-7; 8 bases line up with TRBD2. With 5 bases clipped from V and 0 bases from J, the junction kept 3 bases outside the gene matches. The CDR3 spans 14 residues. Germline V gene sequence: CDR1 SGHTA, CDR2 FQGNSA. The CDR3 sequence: CASSNREGSYEQYF. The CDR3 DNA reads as TGTGCCAGCAGCAATCGGGAGGGCTCCTACGAGCAGTACTTC.

The CDR3 loop reads CASSQPTGLAGEQTQYF. The CDR3 nucleotides read TGCGCCAGCAGCCAACCGACGGGACTAGCGGGAGAGCAGACCCAGTACTTC. The gene calls are TRBV4-1 and TRBJ2-5, with TRBD2 identical over 14 bases. V lost 2 bases to trimming and J lost 6 bases; unmatched junction nucleotides: 8. From germline, CDR1 is MGHRA and CDR2 YSYEKL. The CDR3 has 17 residues.

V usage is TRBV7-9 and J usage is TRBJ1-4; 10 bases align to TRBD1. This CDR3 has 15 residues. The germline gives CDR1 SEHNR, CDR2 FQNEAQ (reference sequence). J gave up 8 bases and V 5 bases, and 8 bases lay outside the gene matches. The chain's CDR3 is CASSPSGTGVEKLFF. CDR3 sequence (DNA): TGTGCCAGCAGCCCGTCCGGGACAGGGGTAGAAAAACTGTTTTTT. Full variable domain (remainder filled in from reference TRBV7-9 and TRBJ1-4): DTGVSQNPRHKITKRGQNVTFRCDPISEHNRLYWYRQTLGQGPEFLTYFQNEAQLEKSRLLSDRFSAERPKGSFSTLEIQRTEQGDSAMYLCASSPSGTGVEKLFFGSGTQLSVL.

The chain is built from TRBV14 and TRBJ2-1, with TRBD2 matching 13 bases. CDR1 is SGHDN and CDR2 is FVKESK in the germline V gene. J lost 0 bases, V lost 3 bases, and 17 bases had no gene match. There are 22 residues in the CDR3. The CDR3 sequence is CASSQQRGLAGVYIFSYNEQFF. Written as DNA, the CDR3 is TGTGCCAGCAGCCAGCAAAGAGGACTAGCGGGAGTATATATCTTCTCCTACAATGAGCAGTTCTTC.

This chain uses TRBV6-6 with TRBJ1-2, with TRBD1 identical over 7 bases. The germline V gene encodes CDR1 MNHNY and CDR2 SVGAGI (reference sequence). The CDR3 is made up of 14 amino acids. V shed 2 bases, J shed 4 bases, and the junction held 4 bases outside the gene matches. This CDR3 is CASSYRDRSYGYTF. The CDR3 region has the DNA TGTGCCAGCAGTTACAGGGACAGATCCTATGGCTACACCTTC.

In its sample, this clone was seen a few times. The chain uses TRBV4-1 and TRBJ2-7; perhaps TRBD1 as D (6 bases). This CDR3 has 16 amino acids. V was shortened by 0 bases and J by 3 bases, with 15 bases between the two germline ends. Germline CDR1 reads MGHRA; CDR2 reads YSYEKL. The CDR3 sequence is CASSQDTRQGNYEQYF. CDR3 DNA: TGCGCCAGCAGCCAAGATACAAGGCAGGGGAACTACGAGCAGTACTTC.